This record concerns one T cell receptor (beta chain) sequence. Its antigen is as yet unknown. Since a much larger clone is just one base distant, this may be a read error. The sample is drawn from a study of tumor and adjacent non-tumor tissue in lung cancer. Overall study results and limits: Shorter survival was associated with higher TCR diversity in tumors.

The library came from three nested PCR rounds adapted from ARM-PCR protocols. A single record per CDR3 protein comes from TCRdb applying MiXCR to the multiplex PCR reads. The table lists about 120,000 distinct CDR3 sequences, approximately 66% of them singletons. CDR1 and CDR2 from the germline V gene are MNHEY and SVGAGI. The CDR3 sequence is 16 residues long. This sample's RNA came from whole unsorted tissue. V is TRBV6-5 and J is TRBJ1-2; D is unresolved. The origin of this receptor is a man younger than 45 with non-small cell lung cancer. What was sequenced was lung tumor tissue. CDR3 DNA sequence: TGTGCCGGCAGTTACAACCCGGGGAACCCGGCCTATGGCTACACCTTC. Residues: CAGSYNPGNPAYGYTF.